This passage covers 26 T cell receptor beta chains from one sample sequenced in a study of Ad26.COV2.S vaccination and SARS-CoV-2 variants. Regarding treatment: roughly 20 received Ad26.COV2.S at low or high dose, single or two shots; roughly 5 received placebo; per-sample allocation not given. Vaccine and placebo recipients were sampled on day 63 after the first injection. The table came from immunoSEQ multiplex PCR; TCRdb's copy has only in-frame clones and leaves some out. The sample has some 350,000 clones; roughly 90% are singletons. This material consisted of peripheral blood, taken in a trial of Ad26.COV2.S vaccine versus placebo. These receptors were taken from a person between 18 and 60 years old who received the Ad26.COV2.S COVID-19 vaccine or a placebo.

This chain connects TRBV7-9 to TRBJ1-2; TRBD1 is a possible D gene (5 bases). This CDR3 has 13 residues. V was clipped by 4 bases and J by 4 bases, with 10 bases between them. The germline gives CDR1 SEHNR, CDR2 FQNEAQ (reference sequence). The CDR3 region is CASSSAGTYGYTF. CDR3 DNA sequence: TGTGCCAGCAGCTCCGCGGGGACCTATGGCTACACCTTC.

The chain combines TRBV21-1 with TRBJ2-2; TRBD2, as called in the table, went unchecked against the DNA. TRBV21-1 is an annotated pseudogene. CDR3 size: 15 residues. CDR3 nucleotides: TGTGCCAGCAGCAAAGATGCGAGGAACACCGGGGAGCTGTTTTTT. Protein product: CASSKDARNTGELFF.

The table lists this clone with a count of one. The chain combines TRBV7-3 with TRBJ1-2; D not resolved. This CDR3 has 16 residues. Germline V gene lookup returns CDR1 SGHTA and CDR2 FQGTGA. The ends were cut back, 2 bases at V and 6 bases at J, with 19 bases in the middle. This CDR3 is CASSLVGVGPRDGYTF. Written as DNA, the CDR3 is TGTGCCAGCAGCTTAGTTGGTGTTGGGCCTCGGGATGGCTACACCTTC.

V is TRBV7-8 and J is TRBJ2-5; either TRBD1 or TRBD2 may supply D (6 bases each). With 5 bases removed from V and 1 base from J, the gap between germline ends came to 14 bases. The CDR3 spans 15 residues. Germline V gene data show CDR1 as SGHVS and CDR2 as FQNEAQ. The CDR3: CASSPAWGAQETQYF. CDR3 coding DNA: TGTGCCAGCAGCCCAGCCTGGGGGGCCCAAGAGACCCAGTACTTC.

The rearrangement links TRBV5-5 to TRBJ1-1; D gene ambiguous. The germline gives CDR1 SGHKS, CDR2 YYEKEE (reference sequence). This CDR3 has 13 residues. V was shortened by 6 bases and J by 1 base, with 10 bases between the two germline ends. This CDR3 is CASTSQWNTEAFF. The CDR3 DNA follows: TGTGCCAGCACTTCCCAGTGGAACACTGAAGCTTTCTTT.

This clone was found once. The chain has TRBV19 and TRBJ1-1; D is ambiguous. The CDR3 extends over 15 amino acids. The germline V gene has CDR1 LNHDA and CDR2 SQIVND (reference sequence). Deletions cut 5 bases from V and 3 bases from J, with 16 bases between. The CDR3 DNA reads as TGTGCCAGTAGTGATGCCCCCGGGATTTACACTGAAGCTTTCTTT. Protein: CASSDAPGIYTEAFF.

J is TRBJ2-7 and V is TRBV13, with TRBD2 matching over 8 bases. CDR3 size: 14 residues. J was trimmed by 2 bases and V by 5 bases; bases with no gene match: 5. Per the germline V gene, CDR1 is PRHDT and CDR2 is FYEKMQ (reference sequence). The CDR3 DNA reads TGTGCCAGCAGCCCTGGGACTAGTCCCTACGAGCAGTACTTC. It encodes CASSPGTSPYEQYF.

V usage is TRBV9 and J usage is TRBJ2-1, with D perhaps matching TRBD1 or TRBD2 (5 bases each). This CDR3 comprises 14 residues. V was clipped by 4 bases and J by 12 bases, with 20 bases between them. The germline V gene encodes CDR1 SGDLS and CDR2 YYNGEE. CDR3 DNA: TGTGCCAGCAGCCTAGAGGGGAGTCGCCCGGGGCAGTTCTTC. Translating it yields CASSLEGSRPGQFF.

The chain carries TRBV7-9 and TRBJ2-1; no firm D call. Per germline, CDR1 SEHNR and CDR2 FQNEAQ (reference sequence). With 1 base removed from V and 6 bases from J, the gap between germline ends came to 4 bases. The CDR3 spans 12 residues. This chain's CDR3 is CASSLGSNEQFF. CDR3 in DNA: TGTGCCAGCAGCTTAGGAAGCAATGAGCAGTTCTTC.

The genes are TRBV19 and TRBJ2-1; possible D gene TRBD2, 6 bases. In germline, CDR1 is LNHDA, CDR2 SQIVND (reference sequence). The length of the CDR3 is 15 residues. The ends were cut back, 5 bases at V and 5 bases at J, with 16 bases in the middle. CDR3 loop: CASSATPRRDNEQFF. The CDR3 DNA reads as TGTGCCAGTAGTGCGACCCCTCGGAGGGACAATGAGCAGTTCTTC. Supplemented by reference TRBV19 and TRBJ2-1, the full variable domain reads DGGITQSPKYLFRKEGQNVTLSCEQNLNHDAMYWYRQDPGQGLRLIYYSQIVNDFQKGDIAEGYSVSREKKESFPLTVTSAQKNPTAFYLCASSATPRRDNEQFFGPGTRLTVL.

The chain couples TRBV6-5 to TRBJ2-7, with TRBD1 matching over 8 bases. The CDR3 is 15 residues long. With V trimmed by 5 bases and J by 2 bases, 8 bases remained unmatched. Germline assignment: CDR1 MNHEY and CDR2 SVGAGI. The CDR3, as DNA: TGTGCCAGCAGTAAGGGGACAGGTCTGGCCTACGAGCAGTACTTC. Amino acid sequence: CASSKGTGLAYEQYF.

This clone was observed a single time. V and J are TRBV7-2 and TRBJ1-2, with 12 bases lining up with TRBD1. V was pared by 5 bases and J by 6 bases, with 7 bases of the junction left unmatched. This CDR3 has 15 residues. Per the germline V gene, CDR1 is SGHTA and CDR2 is FQGNSA. CDR3: CASSPPGTGGHGYTF. The CDR3 DNA reads as TGTGCCAGCAGCCCACCCGGGACAGGGGGCCATGGCTACACCTTC.

The genes are TRBV4-3 and TRBJ2-5; tentatively, D is TRBD1 or TRBD2 (6 bases each). This CDR3 contains 17 residues. Looked up from germline, CDR1 is LGHNA and CDR2 is YSLEER. V lost 3 bases and J lost 1, with 18 bases in between. The CDR3 loop reads CASSQGAAGSPQETQYF. The CDR3 DNA reads as TGCGCCAGCAGCCAGGGGGCTGCGGGGTCCCCCCAAGAGACCCAGTACTTC.

The chain's CDR3 is CASSLDEGEAFF. CDR3 sequence (DNA): TGTGCCAGCAGCTTAGACGAGGGGGAAGCTTTCTTT. This chain joins TRBV11-2 and TRBJ1-1, with D maybe TRBD1 (5 bases). Trimming removed 0 bases at V and 8 bases at J, with 7 bases between. CDR1 SGHAT and CDR2 FQNNGV come from the germline V gene. The CDR3 is 12 amino acids. The entire variable domain, with the rest obtained from reference TRBV11-2 and TRBJ1-1, is as follows: EAGVAQSPRYKIIEKRQSVAFWCNPISGHATLYWYQQILGQGPKLLIQFQNNGVVDDSQLPKDRFSAERLKGVDSTLKIQPAKLEDSAVYLCASSLDEGEAFFGQGTRLTVV.

V and J are TRBV15 and TRBJ2-1, with 7 bases aligning to TRBD2. The CDR3 totals 17 residues. Germline values: CDR1 LNHNV, CDR2 YYDKDF (reference sequence). V lost 3 bases and J lost 5; bases outside the gene matches: 13. CDR3 protein: CATSSPRLAGTHNEQFF. CDR3 nucleotide sequence: TGTGCCACCAGCAGCCCCCGACTAGCAGGGACCCACAATGAGCAGTTCTTC.

This clone showed up just once. CDR3 loop: CASSFPTDTQYF. The CDR3 bases are TGTGCCAGCAGCTTCCCCACAGATACGCAGTATTTT. J is TRBJ2-3 and V is TRBV7-2; D call uncertain. The CDR3 has 12 residues. Germline V gene data show CDR1 as SGHTA and CDR2 as FQGNSA. V lost 3 bases to trimming and J lost 2 bases, with 3 bases between them.

The J gene is TRBJ1-2, the V gene TRBV19, with TRBD1 as a possible D gene (5 bases). Germline CDR1 is LNHDA and CDR2 is SQIVND (reference sequence). This CDR3 region has 14 residues. V lost 10 bases and J 0 bases, leaving 15 bases between the germline ends. The CDR3 nucleotides are TGTGCCACTACGTCCCAGGGAGCTAACTATGGCTACACCTTC. It yields the protein CATTSQGANYGYTF.

J is TRBJ1-1 and V is TRBV27; tentatively, D is TRBD1 (6 bases). In germline, CDR1 is MNHEY, CDR2 SMNVEV (reference sequence). CDR3 length equals 14 residues. V shed 9 bases and J shed 2 bases, with 16 bases lying between them. The CDR3 bases are TGTGCCAGTACACTACAGGGCCCCAACACTGAAGCTTTCTTT. The encoded protein is CASTLQGPNTEAFF.

This clone was recorded only once. This sequence joins TRBV20-1 and TRBJ1-1; D gene ambiguous. The V gene lost 2 bases and the J gene lost 0 bases, with 1 base spanning the gap. The CDR3 has 11 residues. Germline V gene data show CDR1 as DFQATT and CDR2 as SNEGSKA (reference sequence). The CDR3 protein is CSARLNTEAFF. CDR3 nucleotide sequence: TGCAGTGCTAGATTGAACACTGAAGCTTTCTTT.

This clone appeared a few times. The chain has TRBV6-1 and TRBJ2-5; 9 positions agree with TRBD2. V lost 2 bases to trimming and J lost 1 base; unmatched junction nucleotides: 2. Germline V CDR1 and CDR2: MNHNS, SASEGT. This CDR3 is built from 15 residues. The CDR3 region is CASSEQAGGQETQYF. DNA of the CDR3: TGTGCCAGCAGTGAACAAGCGGGGGGCCAAGAGACCCAGTACTTC.

The chain employs TRBV11-2 and TRBJ1-3; D is undetermined. CDR3 length equals 14 residues. Looked up from germline, CDR1 is SGHAT and CDR2 is FQNNGV. Trimming removed 1 base from V and 4 bases from J, with 8 bases in between. This chain's CDR3 is CASSLAHRGNTIYF. The CDR3 DNA reads TGTGCCAGCAGCTTAGCGCATCGAGGAAACACCATATATTTT.

The gene calls are TRBV25-1 and TRBJ2-1; TRBD2 matches at 8 bases. The ends lost 6 bases at V and 5 bases at J; junction bases unmatched: 18. CDR3 length: 18 residues. Germline-derived CDR1 and CDR2 are MGHDK and SYGVNS. The CDR3 coding sequence is TGTGCCAGCAGCAACCCTTTAGGATCCAGCGGGAGAGACAATGAGCAGTTCTTC. Protein: CASSNPLGSSGRDNEQFF.

This clone has a single count. The V call is TRBV7-9, the J call TRBJ2-1, with D unresolved. Between the trimmed V and J ends, which lost 1 base and 5 bases, there was a span of 12 bases. CDR3 length equals 15 residues. The germline CDR1 and CDR2 sequences are SEHNR and FQNEAQ (reference sequence). The DNA of the CDR3 is TGTGCCAGCAGCTTAGTTCAGTGGCCAAACAATGAGCAGTTCTTC. Residues: CASSLVQWPNNEQFF.

The chain recombines TRBV6-2 or TRBV6-3 with TRBJ2-6; possibly TRBD1 for D (5 bases). This CDR3 has 19 amino acids. V was cut by 0 bases and J by 0 bases, with 15 bases left in between. CDR1 is MNHEY and CDR2 is SVGEGT in the germline V gene. CDR3 bases: TGTGCCAGCAGTTACTCGAAGGCAGGGAACCCCTCTGGGGCCAACGTCCTGACTTTC. It yields the protein CASSYSKAGNPSGANVLTF.

The rearrangement joins TRBV19 to TRBJ1-5, with 9 bases that match TRBD1. The CDR3 covers 19 residues. The germline V gene has CDR1 LNHDA and CDR2 SQIVND (reference sequence). V was clipped by 3 bases and J by 0 bases; unmatched bases: 12. Here the CDR3 DNA reads TGTGCCAGTAGTATCTACCGGGACAGGGCCCTGTATAGCAATCAGCCCCAGCATTTT. Encoded protein: CASSIYRDRALYSNQPQHF.

This chain links TRBV4-3 with TRBJ1-2, with D perhaps TRBD1 (5 bases). CDR1 and CDR2 from the germline V gene are LGHNA and YSLEER. The CDR3 totals 14 residues. The germline V and J ends were trimmed by 2 bases and 0 bases, with 7 bases remaining between them. The CDR3 loop is CASSQSGTNYGYTF. In DNA form, the CDR3 reads TGCGCCAGCAGCCAATCAGGGACTAACTATGGCTACACCTTC.